The present entry profiles one T cell receptor beta chain with its context. Its target is unknown. The entry originates in a study of cytomegalovirus exposure and HLA in healthy donors. Assay: immunoSEQ multiplex PCR; the TCRdb copy retains only in-frame clones and omits some. The table lists roughly 150,000 clones, 90% to 97% of them singletons. Deletions cut 6 bases from V and 5 bases from J, with 14 bases between. Looked up from germline, CDR1 is MNHEY and CDR2 is SMNVEV (reference sequence). CDR3 size: 13 residues. Findings and limits, study-wide: TCR beta chains numbering about 160 were designated cytomegalovirus-associated. The dataset shows that most TCR sequences were rare, while some public TCRs occurred in many donors. It was found in a later analysis that first-cohort TCR clusters tended to co-occur in the 90 to 150 validation repertoires.

The donors were part of the validation cohort, which consisted of over a hundred subjects and was separate from the first cohort of 666 subjects. The sequencing input was PBMCs. This sequence was found in a woman younger than 35 in good health and CMV-seronegative. The chain links TRBV27 to TRBJ2-7, with D tentatively TRBD1 (6 bases). The CDR3, as DNA: TGTGCCAGCAGGTCACAGGGAGTCGACGAGCAGTACTTC. It codes for CASRSQGVDEQYF.